The 15 T cell receptor beta chains listed next were all sequenced from one sample in a study of blood T cell repertoires in COVID-19. Method: immunoSEQ multiplex PCR; TCRdb's copy keeps in-frame clones and lacks some. This sample carries approximately 150,000 clones, over 70% of them seen once, and the ten largest clones take 5.2%. Sequencing used PBMCs or T cells enriched from blood (not recorded which). The receptors derive from a man between 65 and 85 years old who had been exposed to COVID-19.

CDR3 in DNA: TGTGCCAGCAGCCTACCCATGGACATGGTCTACAATGAGCAGTTCTTC. Residues: CASSLPMDMVYNEQFF. The chain has TRBV7-8 and TRBJ2-1, with a weak D call TRBD1 (5 bases). Germline values: CDR1 SGHVS, CDR2 FQNEAQ. V lost 5 bases and J 3 bases, leaving 17 bases between the germline ends. The CDR3 is made up of 16 amino acids.

This clone was observed a few times. V gene TRBV7-8 combines with J gene TRBJ1-3; possibly TRBD1 for D (6 bases). The V and J ends lost 6 bases and 1 base respectively, with 7 bases between them. CDR1 SGHVS and CDR2 FQNEAQ come from the germline V gene. This CDR3 contains 13 residues. CDR3 bases: TGTGCCAGCAGGGGGGCATCTGGAAACACCATATATTTT. Its translation is CASRGASGNTIYF.

This chain uses TRBV5-8 with TRBJ1-2, with no clear D. In germline, CDR1 is SGHTS, CDR2 YDEGEE. Between the trimmed V and J ends, which lost 2 bases and 6 bases, there was a span of 11 bases. CDR3 length equals 13 residues. CDR3 region: CASSFGGWNGYTF. As DNA, the CDR3 is TGTGCCAGCAGCTTCGGCGGATGGAATGGCTACACCTTC.

This clone was detected once. This chain uses TRBV7-2 with TRBJ1-1, with D unresolved. This CDR3 is built from 14 residues. The V gene's germline CDR1 is SGHTA and CDR2 FQGNSA. Between the trimmed V and J ends, which lost 2 bases and 5 bases, there was a span of 12 bases. As DNA, the CDR3 is TGTGCCAGCAGCTTATCTCCGACGACTACTGAAGCTTTCTTT. This encodes CASSLSPTTTEAFF.

The chain combines TRBV7-8 with TRBJ2-5, with 9 bases aligning to TRBD2. Germline V CDR1 and CDR2: SGHVS, FQNEAQ. CDR3 length: 16 residues. V was clipped by 3 bases and J by 3 bases; unmatched bases: 8. Written as DNA, the CDR3 is TGTGCCAGCAGCTTCAGGACTAGCGCGGGGAAAGAGACCCAGTACTTC. Protein sequence: CASSFRTSAGKETQYF.

This chain links TRBV12-3 or TRBV12-4 with TRBJ1-6; D ambiguous. The V gene lost 6 bases and the J gene lost 5 bases, with 8 bases spanning the gap. The CDR3 has 13 amino acids. CDR3 amino acids: CASRRGNNSPLHF. CDR3 sequence (DNA): TGTGCCAGCAGGCGGGGTAATAATTCACCCCTCCACTTT.

V is TRBV2 and J is TRBJ2-1, with D possibly TRBD1 on 6 matching bases. Trimming pared 7 bases from V and 10 bases from J, leaving 26 bases between. CDR3 length: 16 residues. Germline CDR1 reads SNHLY; CDR2 reads FYNNEI. The CDR3 DNA is TGTGCCAGCAACAACCCTTCTCAAACAGGGCTGAAAGAGCAGTTCTTC. Protein sequence: CASNNPSQTGLKEQFF.

This clone turned up a few times. The gene calls are TRBV4-2 and TRBJ1-2, with D maybe TRBD1 (5 bases). The CDR3 has 15 amino acids. With 0 bases removed from V and 2 bases from J, the gap between germline ends came to 10 bases. CDR1 and CDR2 from the germline V gene are LGHNA and YNFKEQ. CDR3 DNA: TGTGCCAGCAGCCAAGAAGCAGACAGAAACTATGGCTACACCTTC. Its protein product is CASSQEADRNYGYTF.

This chain joins TRBV6-4 and TRBJ2-1; 9 positions match TRBD2. CDR1 and CDR2 from the germline V gene are MRHNA and SNTAGT. The junction had 1 base not matched to a gene; V was cut back by 0 bases and J by 4 bases. The CDR3 spans 15 residues. The CDR3 DNA reads as TGTGCCAGCAGTGACTCCACTAGCGGGTACAATGAGCAGTTCTTC. Translation gives CASSDSTSGYNEQFF.

The chain couples TRBV30 to TRBJ1-2; tentatively, D is TRBD1 (6 bases). The CDR3 extends over 13 amino acids. Trimming stripped 3 bases from V and 8 bases from J, with 16 bases between. The V gene's germline CDR1 is GTSNPN and CDR2 SVGIG (reference sequence). DNA of the CDR3: TGTGCCTGGAGCCCCGGGGGGGCGGGGGGCTACACCTTC. It yields the protein CAWSPGGAGGYTF. Full variable domain (remainder filled in from reference TRBV30 and TRBJ1-2): SQTIHQWPATLVQPVGSPLSLECTVEGTSNPNLYWYRQAAGRGLQLLFYSVGIGQISSEVPQNLSASRPQDRQFILSSKKLLLSDSGFYLCAWSPGGAGGYTFGSGTRLTVV.

The chain carries TRBV2 and TRBJ2-2; TRBD1 aligns across 9 bases. The CDR3 covers 17 residues. Germline CDR1 SNHLY, CDR2 FYNNEI. V shed 8 bases, J shed 4 bases, and the junction held 14 bases outside the gene matches. The CDR3 loop reads CASARYRDRASTGELFF. As DNA, the CDR3 is TGTGCCAGCGCTAGATACCGGGACAGGGCGAGCACCGGGGAGCTGTTTTTT.

The rearrangement joins TRBV25-1 to TRBJ1-1, with TRBD1 as a possible D gene (6 bases). CDR3 length equals 15 residues. CDR1 is MGHDK and CDR2 is SYGVNS in the germline V gene. Trimming left V 3 bases short and J 5 bases short, with 16 bases between. The CDR3 is CASSDLVTGRTEAFF. The CDR3 DNA reads as TGTGCCAGCAGTGATTTGGTAACAGGGAGAACTGAAGCTTTCTTT.

V usage is TRBV6-2 or TRBV6-3 and J usage is TRBJ2-1; 9 bases are shared with TRBD2. With 6 bases clipped from V and 10 bases from J, the junction kept 13 bases outside the gene matches. The CDR3 loop spans 15 amino acids. Germline V gives CDR1 MNHEY, CDR2 SVGEGT. The CDR3 DNA reads TGTGCCAGCAGCTTGGTAGCGGGAGCGTTGGGCGAGCAGTTCTTC. It specifies CASSLVAGALGEQFF.

This rearrangement joins TRBV18 to TRBJ2-3; 7 bases are shared with TRBD2. This CDR3 has 14 residues. Germline V gene lookup returns CDR1 KGHSH and CDR2 LQKENI. Losses at the gene ends were 6 bases for V and 4 bases for J; bases not matched to a gene: 7. Here the CDR3 DNA reads TGTGCCAGCTCCTCTCCGGGAGGACCAGATACGCAGTATTTT. Translated: CASSSPGGPDTQYF.

This clone was picked up a small number of times. The chain employs TRBV9 and TRBJ1-3, with 7 bases matching TRBD1. The CDR3 runs to 15 residues. Germline CDR1 is SGDLS and CDR2 is YYNGEE. Losses at the gene ends were 4 bases for V and 2 bases for J; bases not matched to a gene: 6. CDR3 DNA sequence: TGTGCCAGCAGCACTACACAGGGGACTGGAAACACCATATATTTT. This translates into CASSTTQGTGNTIYF.